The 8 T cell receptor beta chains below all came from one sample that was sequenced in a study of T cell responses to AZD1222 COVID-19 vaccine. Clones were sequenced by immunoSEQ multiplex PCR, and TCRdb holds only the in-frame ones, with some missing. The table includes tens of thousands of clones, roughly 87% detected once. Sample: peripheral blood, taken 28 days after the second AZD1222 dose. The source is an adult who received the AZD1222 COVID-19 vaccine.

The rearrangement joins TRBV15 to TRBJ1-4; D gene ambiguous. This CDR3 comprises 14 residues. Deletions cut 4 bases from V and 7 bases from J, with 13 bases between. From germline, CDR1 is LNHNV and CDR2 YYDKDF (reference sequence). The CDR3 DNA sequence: TGTGCCACCAGCACGAGGGTGGGGATTGAAAAACTGTTTTTT. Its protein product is CATSTRVGIEKLFF.

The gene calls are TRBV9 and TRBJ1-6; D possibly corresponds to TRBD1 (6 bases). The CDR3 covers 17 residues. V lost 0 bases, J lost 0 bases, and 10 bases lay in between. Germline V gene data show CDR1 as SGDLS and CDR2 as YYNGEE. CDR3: CASSVAGQSSYNSPLHF. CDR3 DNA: TGTGCCAGCAGCGTAGCCGGACAGAGCTCCTATAATTCACCCCTCCACTTT.

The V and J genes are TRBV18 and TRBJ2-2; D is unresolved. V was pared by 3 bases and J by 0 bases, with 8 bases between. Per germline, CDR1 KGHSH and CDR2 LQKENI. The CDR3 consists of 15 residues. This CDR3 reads CASSPSWTNTGELFF. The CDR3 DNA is TGTGCCAGCTCACCCTCGTGGACGAACACCGGGGAGCTGTTTTTT. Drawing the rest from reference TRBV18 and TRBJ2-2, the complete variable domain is NAGVMQNPRHLVRRRGQEARLRCSPMKGHSHVYWYRQLPEEGLKFMVYLQKENIIDESGMPKERFSAEFPKEGPSILRIQQVVRGDSAAYFCASSPSWTNTGELFFGEGSRLTVL.

CDR3 DNA: TGTGCCACCAGCAGAGGCCGTAGCGGGGGGGCCTACGAGCAGTACTTC. Protein: CATSRGRSGGAYEQYF. V is TRBV15 and J is TRBJ2-7; 11 bases are a match to TRBD2. This CDR3 region has 16 residues. V lost 1 base and J lost 2; bases outside the gene matches: 4. Per germline, CDR1 LNHNV and CDR2 YYDKDF (reference sequence).

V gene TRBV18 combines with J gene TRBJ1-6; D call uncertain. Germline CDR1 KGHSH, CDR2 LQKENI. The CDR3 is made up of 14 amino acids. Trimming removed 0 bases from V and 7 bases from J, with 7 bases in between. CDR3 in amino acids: CASSPPPVNSPLHF. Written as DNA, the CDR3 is TGTGCCAGCTCACCACCGCCAGTAAATTCACCCCTCCACTTT.

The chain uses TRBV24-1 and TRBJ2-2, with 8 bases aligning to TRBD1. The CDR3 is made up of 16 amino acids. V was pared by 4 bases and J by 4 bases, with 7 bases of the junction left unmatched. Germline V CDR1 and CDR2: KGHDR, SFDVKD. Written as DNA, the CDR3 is TGTGCCACCAGTGACCGACGGACAGGGTTCACCGGGGAGCTGTTTTTT. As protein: CATSDRRTGFTGELFF.

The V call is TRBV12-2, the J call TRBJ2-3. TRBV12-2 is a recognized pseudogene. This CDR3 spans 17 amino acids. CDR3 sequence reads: CASRLAPRGGSTDTQYF. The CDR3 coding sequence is TGTGCAAGTCGCTTAGCGCCGAGGGGCGGGAGCACAGATACGCAGTATTTT.

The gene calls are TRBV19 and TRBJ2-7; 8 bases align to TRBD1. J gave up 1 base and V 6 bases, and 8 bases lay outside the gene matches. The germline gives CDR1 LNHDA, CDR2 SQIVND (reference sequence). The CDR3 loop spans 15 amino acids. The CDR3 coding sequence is TGTGCCAGTAGAGACGGACAGGGAAATTCCTACGAGCAGTACTTC. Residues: CASRDGQGNSYEQYF.